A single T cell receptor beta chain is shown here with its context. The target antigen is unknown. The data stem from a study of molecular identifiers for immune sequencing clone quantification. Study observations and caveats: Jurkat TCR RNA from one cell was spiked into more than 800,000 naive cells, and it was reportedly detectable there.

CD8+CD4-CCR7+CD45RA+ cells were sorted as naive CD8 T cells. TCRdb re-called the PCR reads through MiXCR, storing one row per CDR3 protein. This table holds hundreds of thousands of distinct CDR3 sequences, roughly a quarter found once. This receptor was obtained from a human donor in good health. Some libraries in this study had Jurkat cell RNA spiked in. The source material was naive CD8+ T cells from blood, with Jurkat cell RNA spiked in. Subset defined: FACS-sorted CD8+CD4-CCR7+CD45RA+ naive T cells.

The CDR3 nucleotides are TGCAGTGCTAGAGATGGGGACGGTAATTCACCCCTCCACTTT. Protein sequence: CSARDGDGNSPLHF. The chain couples TRBV20-1 to TRBJ1-6, with D perhaps matching TRBD1 (5 bases). The germline V gene encodes CDR1 DFQATT and CDR2 SNEGSKA (reference sequence). Trimming stripped 0 bases from V and 6 bases from J, with 9 bases between. This CDR3 spans 14 amino acids.